A single sample gave rise to the 3 T cell receptor beta chains below, sequenced in a study of neurological immune-mediated disorders. TCRdb ran MiXCR on the 5' RACE reads and lists one entry per CDR3 protein. The data contain about 66,000 distinct CDR3 sequences, about 4.2% of them singletons. Sample: PBMCs. These receptors were taken from a man aged 25-45 years with multiple sclerosis.

This clonotype has at least ten counts. The rearrangement links TRBV7-3 to TRBJ2-5, with 8 bases lining up with TRBD2. This CDR3 has 14 residues. V shed 1 base and J 3 bases; nucleotides not matched to a gene: 1. The germline V gene encodes CDR1 SGHTA and CDR2 FQGTGA. CDR3 nucleotides: TGTGCCAGCAGCTTAAAACTAGCGGAAGAGACCCAGTACTTC. Amino acid sequence: CASSLKLAEETQYF. Looking up the rest from reference TRBV7-3 and TRBJ2-5 gives the full variable domain: GAGVSQTPSNKVTEKGKYVELRCDPISGHTALYWYRQSLGQGPEFLIYFQGTGAADDSGLPNDRFFAVRPEGSVSTLKIQRTERGDSAVYLCASSLKLAEETQYFGPGTRLLVL.

In its sample, this clonotype was seen many times. V gene TRBV29-1 combines with J gene TRBJ2-3; 9 nucleotides agree with TRBD2. With V trimmed by 7 bases and J by 2 bases, 19 bases remained unmatched. The CDR3 is 18 amino acids. CDR1 and CDR2 (germline): SQVTM, ANQGSEA. This CDR3 is CSARGSGGPKPNTDTQYF. CDR3 DNA sequence: TGCAGCGCCCGGGGGAGCGGGGGGCCCAAACCGAACACAGATACGCAGTATTTT.

This clonotype was observed a few times. In nucleotides, the CDR3 is TGTGCCAGCAGCTTAGTGGCTAGCGGGGGGCAAGATACGCAGTATTTT. Translating it yields CASSLVASGGQDTQYF. The gene calls are TRBV7-2 and TRBJ2-3, with 11 bases aligning to TRBD2. Germline CDR1 reads SGHTA; CDR2 reads FQGNSA. The CDR3 totals 16 residues. The V segment lost 1 base and the J segment 5 bases; nucleotides outside the gene matches: 5.